These 11 T cell receptor beta chains originate from one sample sequenced in a study of T cells in Graves' hyperthyroidism and ophthalmopathy. Using RNA transcripts as the source, TCR beta CDR3 regions were amplified. HTBI primers were the set used in a first-round RT-PCR of the TCR CDR3. In TCRdb, the multiplex PCR reads were re-called with MiXCR into one record per CDR3 protein. The data hold around 620,000 distinct CDR3 sequences, with 13% to 15% observed a single time. Material for sequencing was blood. The receptors were gathered from a woman under 30 with Graves' ophthalmopathy.

J is TRBJ2-7 and V is TRBV28; D unclear. CDR1 and CDR2 from the germline V gene are MDHEN and SYDVKM. This CDR3 has 13 residues. Trimming left V 10 bases short and J 0 bases short, with 13 bases between. This chain's CDR3 is CATGYASSYEQYF. CDR3 coding DNA: TGTGCCACCGGTTACGCGAGCTCCTACGAGCAGTACTTC.

At least ten counts were recorded for this clonotype. V usage is TRBV11-2 and J usage is TRBJ2-5; D is perhaps TRBD2 (7 bases). Trimming took 5 bases from V and 1 from J, leaving 11 bases between them. CDR3 length: 14 amino acids. CDR1 and CDR2 (germline): SGHAT, FQNNGV. The CDR3 bases are TGTGCCAGCAGCCCCGGGGGGCTCCAAGAGACCCAGTACTTC. Amino acids: CASSPGGLQETQYF.

The chain couples TRBV20-1 to TRBJ2-1; 15 nucleotides line up with TRBD2. Unmatched junction bases numbered 7, after V lost 2 bases and J lost 2 bases. The CDR3 totals 18 residues. Germline CDR1 DFQATT, CDR2 SNEGSKA (reference sequence). The CDR3 DNA reads TGCAGTGCTAGACCGGGACTAGCGGGAGGACGGGCCTACAATGAGCAGTTCTTC. This codes for CSARPGLAGGRAYNEQFF.

This clonotype was observed at least ten times. The genes are TRBV14 and TRBJ2-1; maybe TRBD1 (6 bases). Germline values: CDR1 SGHDN, CDR2 FVKESK. The CDR3 is 14 amino acids. Trimming cost V 0 bases and J 12 bases, with 15 bases left between them. This chain's CDR3 is CASSQDRQAFGQFF. The DNA of the CDR3 is TGTGCCAGCAGCCAAGATAGACAGGCGTTCGGGCAGTTCTTC.

This clonotype was detected a few times. The gene calls are TRBV29-1 and TRBJ2-1; a possible D gene is TRBD2 (5 bases). This CDR3 region has 11 residues. Germline CDR1 and CDR2: SQVTM and ANQGSEA. Trimming shortened V by 3 bases and J by 10 bases, and 10 bases separated the two germline ends. The CDR3 sequence: CSVDSEREQFF. In DNA, the CDR3 is TGCAGCGTTGACTCGGAGCGGGAGCAGTTCTTC.

The sample holds many counts of this clonotype. The rearrangement uses TRBV11-2 and TRBJ2-5, with TRBD2 identical over 10 bases. The CDR3 runs to 16 residues. Germline V gives CDR1 SGHAT, CDR2 FQNNGV. Trimming cost V 0 bases and J 5 bases; bases outside gene matches: 6. The DNA for the CDR3 is TGTGCCAGCAGCTTAGATAGGATGGGACTAGCGGAGACCCAGTACTTC. This translates into CASSLDRMGLAETQYF.

The table lists this clonotype with many counts. This sequence joins TRBV4-2 and TRBJ2-7; 9 bases are a match to TRBD2. V lost 0 bases to trimming and J lost 3 bases; unmatched junction nucleotides: 9. Germline assignment: CDR1 LGHNA and CDR2 YNFKEQ. The CDR3 has 17 amino acids. CDR3 protein: CASSQDLALAGHYEQYF. For the CDR3, the DNA is TGTGCCAGCAGCCAAGATTTGGCCCTAGCGGGACACTACGAGCAGTACTTC.

This clonotype was counted at least ten times. V gene TRBV2 combines with J gene TRBJ1-5; a weak D match, TRBD1 (5 bases). The CDR3 contains 17 residues. The V end lost 7 bases, the J end lost 1 base, and 20 bases lay between the germline ends. The V gene's germline CDR1 is SNHLY and CDR2 FYNNEI. The CDR3 nucleotides read TGTGCCAGCACCTGGAGAGGGGAAGGTGGGAGCAATCAGCCCCAGCATTTT. Translating it yields CASTWRGEGGSNQPQHF.

This clonotype was detected ten times or more. J is TRBJ2-7 and V is TRBV20-1; 9 bases are shared with TRBD2. This CDR3 is built from 14 residues. V dropped 3 bases and J dropped 3; count of bases not matched to a gene: 6. Germline CDR1 DFQATT, CDR2 SNEGSKA (reference sequence). In DNA, the CDR3 is TGCAGTGCTAGGGGGGGTAGCGGGAGCTACGAGCAGTACTTC. Its translation is CSARGGSGSYEQYF.

CDR3 bases: TGTGCCAGCAGCTTAGCGTTCAGGACAGGGTCTGGCTACACCTTC. The encoded protein is CASSLAFRTGSGYTF. The V gene is TRBV7-2, the J gene TRBJ1-2; 8 bases map to TRBD1. Looked up from germline, CDR1 is SGHTA and CDR2 is FQGNSA. Trimming removed 0 bases from V and 7 bases from J; junction bases left unmatched: 7. The CDR3 sequence is 15 residues long. Using reference TRBV7-2 and TRBJ1-2 for the parts outside the CDR3, the full variable domain is GAGVSQSPSNKVTEKGKDVELRCDPISGHTALYWYRQSLGQGLEFLIYFQGNSAPDKSGLPSDRFSAERTGGSVSTLTIQRTQQEDSAVYLCASSLAFRTGSGYTFGSGTRLTVV.

This clonotype was detected ten times or more. This chain connects TRBV5-5 to TRBJ2-1; perhaps TRBD1 as D (6 bases). This CDR3 region has 14 residues. V was trimmed by 1 base and J by 9 bases, leaving 14 bases between them. Germline V gives CDR1 SGHKS, CDR2 YYEKEE (reference sequence). In DNA form, the CDR3 reads TGTGCCAGCAGCTTGAGGGGGATCAGGGGTGAGCAGTTCTTC. Encoded protein: CASSLRGIRGEQFF.